Reported below is one T cell receptor beta chain. The antigen remains undetermined. These data are taken from a study of T cell responses to AZD1222 COVID-19 vaccine. Study-level points and caveats: Compared with day 0, the breadth and depth of the Spike-specific TCR repertoire rose significantly after two doses of AZD1222. Most donors were white British and more were female, and clonal diversity was possibly underestimated. Among spike-specific TCRs, nearly half reportedly target unmutated variant regions. It was only after the peak T cell response that any repertoires were sampled.

Clones were read by immunoSEQ multiplex PCR, and TCRdb kept only the in-frame ones, dropping some. In the table there are tens of thousands of clones, 70% to 90% of which are singletons. There are 15 residues in the CDR3. V was trimmed by 4 bases and J by 6 bases, leaving 18 bases between them. Germline CDR1 reads MDHEN; CDR2 reads SYDVKM. This receptor was taken from an adult in good health. The J gene is TRBJ1-1, the V gene TRBV28, with D maybe TRBD1 (5 bases). Here the sequenced sample was peripheral blood, taken on day 0 of AZD1222 vaccination. DNA for the CDR3: TGTGCCAGCAGTTCACAGGCGATTAGGAGGGCTGAAGCTTTCTTT. It translates to CASSSQAIRRAEAFF.